What follows are 5 T cell receptor beta chains derived from one specimen sequenced in a study of identical twins' blood T cells. TCRdb recomputed calls from the 5' RACE reads with MiXCR, one row per CDR3 protein. Here the sample spans fewer than 450,000 distinct CDR3 sequences, roughly 31% being singletons. The sequenced material came from PBMCs. Receptors were obtained from a woman aged 18 to 55 in good health.

The CDR3: CAISAGYEQYF. CDR3 nucleotides: TGTGCCATCAGTGCGGGATACGAGCAGTACTTC. V and J are TRBV10-3 and TRBJ2-7, with a possible D match to TRBD2 (5 bases). Germline loops: CDR1 ENHRY, CDR2 SYGVKD. The CDR3 extends over 11 amino acids. Trimming pared 4 bases from V and 4 bases from J, leaving 5 bases between.

This chain joins TRBV7-8 and TRBJ2-7, with 9 bases that match TRBD1. The CDR3 covers 13 residues. CDR1 and CDR2 (germline): SGHVS, FQNEAQ. V was pared by 3 bases and J by 6 bases, with 3 bases of the junction left unmatched. The CDR3 DNA is TGTGCCAGCAGCTTGGGGACAGGGTCCGAGCAGTACTTC. Residues: CASSLGTGSEQYF.

This clonotype was seen a handful of times. CDR3 nucleotide sequence: TGTGCCAGCACCCACCGAGCGGGAGATTTCTACAATGAGCAGTTCTTC. Translation gives CASTHRAGDFYNEQFF. The gene calls are TRBV11-2 and TRBJ2-1, with TRBD2 matching over 8 bases. Germline assignment: CDR1 SGHAT and CDR2 FQNNGV. The CDR3 is made up of 16 amino acids. J gave up 3 bases and V 7 bases, and 11 bases lay outside the gene matches.

Only a few counts were recorded for this clonotype. The chain links TRBV20-1 to TRBJ1-4; D is undetermined. Trimming took 1 base from V and 5 from J, leaving 5 bases between them. CDR1 DFQATT and CDR2 SNEGSKA come from the germline V gene (reference sequence). The CDR3 runs 12 residues. Here the CDR3 DNA reads TGCAGTGCTAGAGGTCTCAATGAAAAACTGTTTTTT. It yields the protein CSARGLNEKLFF.

This clonotype has a handful of counts. The chain employs TRBV7-2 and TRBJ2-1; D unclear. The CDR3 length is 12 residues. Trimming stripped 5 bases from V and 8 bases from J, with 10 bases between. Germline-derived CDR1 and CDR2 are SGHTA and FQGNSA. CDR3 residues: CASSRTLDEQFF. CDR3 sequence (DNA): TGTGCCAGCAGCCGAACACTCGATGAGCAGTTCTTC.